This T cell receptor beta chain was sequenced during a study of blood T cell repertoires in COVID-19. Study overall: Nucleic acid was either cDNA or gDNA, and it came from T cells, B-cell-depleted T cells, or PBMCs.

Trimming took 1 base from V and 6 from J, leaving 14 bases between them. Germline V lookup: CDR1 SGHDT, CDR2 YYEEEE. The CDR3 totals 15 residues. This clone was observed once. Profiling relied on immunoSEQ multiplex PCR, and the TCRdb table lists in-frame clones only, not all of them. The sample carries 130,000 to 150,000 clones, around nine tenths recorded once. The V call is TRBV5-6, the J call TRBJ1-5; D is undetermined. This receptor was taken from a woman in her thirties or forties with acute or convalescent COVID-19. The specimen was peripheral blood. The CDR3 is CASSLRGGRSQPQHF. In nucleotides, the CDR3 is TGTGCCAGCAGCTTGAGAGGAGGGCGAAGTCAGCCCCAGCATTTT. The whole variable domain, filled in from reference TRBV5-6 and TRBJ1-5, reads DAGVTQSPTHLIKTRGQQVTLRCSPKSGHDTVSWYQQALGQGPQFIFQYYEEEERQRGNFPDRFSGHQFPNYSSELNVNALLLGDSALYLCASSLRGGRSQPQHFGDGTRLSIL.